Shown below are 19 T cell receptor beta chains from a single sample sequenced in a study of T-cell memory formation after mild COVID-19. TCRdb ran MiXCR on the 5' RACE reads and lists one entry per CDR3 protein. The table includes 240,000 or so distinct CDR3 sequences, 7.5% to 10% detected once. Sequencing input: PBMCs or a T cell subset sorted from them (not recorded which). The receptor source for this set is a young man who had mild COVID-19 (a few samples of this study predate the infection). Cell type and time point are not known.

The V and J genes are TRBV10-3 and TRBJ2-2; no firm D call. Germline V gene sequence: CDR1 ENHRY, CDR2 SYGVKD. CDR3 length: 12 amino acids. V lost 11 bases and J 1 base, leaving 8 bases between the germline ends. CDR3 sequence (DNA): TGTGCCGCGAAACAGAACACCGGGGAGCTGTTTTTT. Its translation: CAAKQNTGELFF.

This clonotype was detected only a few times. The rearrangement links TRBV20-1 to TRBJ2-3, with TRBD1 identical over 9 bases. Germline V lookup: CDR1 DFQATT, CDR2 SNEGSKA (reference sequence). The V and J ends lost 6 bases and 3 bases, in that order; junction bases with no gene match: 4. The length of the CDR3 is 13 residues. CDR3 protein: CSAPGTGTDTQYF. The CDR3 bases are TGCAGTGCCCCCGGGACAGGGACAGATACGCAGTATTTT.

At least ten counts were recorded for this clonotype. J is TRBJ2-1 and V is TRBV7-2, with D tentatively TRBD1 or TRBD2 (6 bases each). Germline V gene data show CDR1 as SGHTA and CDR2 as FQGNSA. Deletions cut 5 bases from V and 8 bases from J, with 16 bases between. CDR3 length equals 14 residues. The CDR3 is CASSPPGAGYEQFF. In DNA, the CDR3 is TGTGCCAGCAGCCCCCCGGGGGCGGGCTATGAGCAGTTCTTC.

In its sample, this clonotype was seen a few times. The chain uses TRBV4-1 and TRBJ1-6; unclear D gene. There are 12 residues in the CDR3. V was clipped by 4 bases and J by 12 bases, with 10 bases between them. Per germline, CDR1 MGHRA and CDR2 YSYEKL. DNA for the CDR3: TGCGCCAGCAGCCTGACCGCGGGACCCCTCCACTTT. Amino acids: CASSLTAGPLHF.

The chain links TRBV7-9 to TRBJ2-7; no clear D. V was clipped by 5 bases and J by 2 bases, with 13 bases between them. CDR1 is SEHNR, CDR2 FQNEAQ, per germline (reference sequence). The CDR3 loop spans 14 amino acids. The chain's CDR3 is CASSTRTGPYEQYV. CDR3 nucleotide sequence: TGTGCCAGCAGCACCCGGACCGGACCCTACGAGCAGTACGTC.

In this sample, this clonotype turned up many times. The gene calls are TRBV4-3 and TRBJ2-3; 10 bases are a match to TRBD2. CDR3 length: 15 residues. J was trimmed by 3 bases and V by 3 bases; bases with no gene match: 3. CDR1 and CDR2 from the germline V gene are LGHNA and YSLEER. The CDR3 reads CASSHNSGRTDTQYF. In DNA, the CDR3 is TGCGCCAGCAGCCACAATAGCGGGAGGACAGATACGCAGTATTTT.

The V and J genes are TRBV27 and TRBJ1-6, with TRBD1 as a possible D gene (5 bases). V gave up 5 bases and J gave up 4 bases, with 12 bases separating them. The CDR3 has 15 amino acids. Germline assignment: CDR1 MNHEY and CDR2 SMNVEV (reference sequence). CDR3 nucleotide sequence: TGTGCCAGCAGTCCGGGACGGAGTTATAATTCACCCCTCCACTTT. Its protein product is CASSPGRSYNSPLHF.

Many counts were recorded for this clonotype. V is TRBV4-2 and J is TRBJ1-1; D not resolved. This CDR3 contains 14 residues. CDR1 is LGHNA and CDR2 is YNFKEQ in the germline V gene. V lost 0 bases to trimming and J lost 1 base, with 6 bases between them. In DNA, the CDR3 is TGTGCCAGCAGCCAAGATCGGACGAACACTGAAGCTTTCTTT. It yields the protein CASSQDRTNTEAFF.

There are a few counts of this clonotype. The genes are TRBV3-1 and TRBJ1-6, with D possibly TRBD1 on 5 matching bases. V lost 4 bases, J lost 9 bases, and 13 bases lay in between. This CDR3 region has 14 residues. Per the germline V gene, CDR1 is LGHDT and CDR2 is YNNKEL (reference sequence). The CDR3 region has the DNA TGTGCCAGCAGCCGGATCGGGGGAAGTTCACCCCTCCACTTT. Protein product: CASSRIGGSSPLHF.

J is TRBJ1-1 and V is TRBV5-1; perhaps TRBD1 as D (6 bases). The V end lost 5 bases, the J end lost 2 bases, and 22 bases lay between the germline ends. Germline assignment: CDR1 SGHRS and CDR2 YFSETQ. The CDR3 totals 17 residues. The CDR3 sequence is CASSSRGGLRVNTEAFF. The CDR3 DNA sequence: TGCGCCAGCAGTTCTCGCGGGGGGCTAAGGGTAAACACTGAAGCTTTCTTT.

This clonotype was seen only a few times. V usage is TRBV27 and J usage is TRBJ2-5; D tentatively fits TRBD1 or TRBD2 (5 bases each). Per germline, CDR1 MNHEY and CDR2 SMNVEV (reference sequence). There are 14 residues in the CDR3. Deletions cut 5 bases from V and 6 bases from J, with 16 bases between. The CDR3 is CASSVGRAVQTQYF. The CDR3 DNA is TGTGCCAGCAGTGTGGGACGAGCCGTGCAGACCCAGTACTTC.

This clonotype was seen ten or more times. The rearrangement joins TRBV4-2 to TRBJ1-2; unclear D gene. Germline V gives CDR1 LGHNA, CDR2 YNFKEQ. This CDR3 is built from 13 residues. Trimming left V 6 bases short and J 7 bases short, with 15 bases between. The CDR3 DNA follows: TGTGCCAGCAGTTCTCTAACCGGCGTTGGCTACACCTTC. This translates into CASSSLTGVGYTF.

The chain employs TRBV11-3 and TRBJ2-2, with D hard to call. The germline gives CDR1 SGHNT, CDR2 YENEEA. The CDR3 totals 14 residues. V dropped 6 bases and J dropped 2 bases, with 10 bases sitting between them. The CDR3 spells CASRETVNTGELFF. The CDR3 DNA reads as TGTGCCAGCAGAGAAACAGTAAACACCGGGGAGCTGTTTTTT.

This chain uses TRBV29-1 with TRBJ2-7; 11 bases fit TRBD1. The CDR3 is 14 residues long. Trimming cost V 3 bases and J 6 bases; bases outside gene matches: 7. CDR1 is SQVTM, CDR2 ANQGSEA, per germline. The CDR3 sequence: CSVEGTGGAAEQYF. In DNA, the CDR3 is TGCAGCGTTGAGGGGACAGGGGGGGCCGCCGAGCAGTACTTC.

A few counts support this clonotype. This sequence joins TRBV4-3 and TRBJ1-6, with D possibly being TRBD1 (5 bases). Trimming stripped 4 bases from V and 5 bases from J, with 15 bases between. The CDR3 length is 16 residues. Germline V gene lookup returns CDR1 LGHNA and CDR2 YSLEER. This CDR3 is CASSRNPGQDNSPLHF. CDR3 DNA: TGCGCCAGCAGCCGAAATCCGGGGCAGGATAATTCACCCCTCCACTTT.

The chain is built from TRBV4-1 and TRBJ2-1, with TRBD1 matching over 8 bases. The CDR3 consists of 19 residues. CDR1 is MGHRA, CDR2 YSYEKL, per germline. J lost 5 bases, V lost 0 bases, and 15 bases had no gene match. The CDR3 DNA sequence: TGCGCCAGCAGCCAAGAGTTCACTGGGCAGGGGGCAAAGAACAATGAGCAGTTCTTC. As protein: CASSQEFTGQGAKNNEQFF.

In this sample, this clonotype turned up many times. The V call is TRBV7-9, the J call TRBJ2-7; D ambiguous. V lost 5 bases and J lost 5, with 10 bases in between. In germline, CDR1 is SEHNR, CDR2 FQNEAQ (reference sequence). The CDR3 is 12 amino acids. The CDR3 DNA is TGTGCCAGCAGCCCCCGTCCCCACGAGCAGTACTTC. Translated, it gives CASSPRPHEQYF.

The sample holds many counts of this clonotype. The chain employs TRBV4-1 and TRBJ2-7; D gene ambiguous. This CDR3 is built from 16 residues. V lost 3 bases to trimming and J lost 6 bases, with 21 bases between them. Germline assignment: CDR1 MGHRA and CDR2 YSYEKL. The DNA for the CDR3 is TGCGCCAGCAGCCAGACGCTTTACCCCCACCCTGGCGAGCAGTACTTC. It yields the protein CASSQTLYPHPGEQYF.

This clonotype was seen only once. Sequence at one end of the junction differs from germline and may be a read error. The genes are TRBV20-1 and TRBJ2-7; maybe TRBD2 (5 bases). The germline V gene encodes CDR1 DFQATT and CDR2 SNEGSKA (reference sequence). CDR3 length: 14 amino acids. DNA for the CDR3: TGCAGTGCTAGAGACGAGGGAATCTCCCACGAGCAGTACTTC. Translated: CSARDEGISHEQYF.